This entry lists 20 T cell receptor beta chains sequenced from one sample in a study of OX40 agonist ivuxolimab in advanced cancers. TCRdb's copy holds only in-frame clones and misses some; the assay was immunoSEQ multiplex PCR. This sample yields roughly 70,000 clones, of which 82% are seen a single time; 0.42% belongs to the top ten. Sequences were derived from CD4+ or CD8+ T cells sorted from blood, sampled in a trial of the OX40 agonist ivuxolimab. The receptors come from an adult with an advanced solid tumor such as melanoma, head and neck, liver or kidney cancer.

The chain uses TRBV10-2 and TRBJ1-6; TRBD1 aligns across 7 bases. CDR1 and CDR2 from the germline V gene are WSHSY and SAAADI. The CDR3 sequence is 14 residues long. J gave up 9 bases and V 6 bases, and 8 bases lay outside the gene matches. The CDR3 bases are TGCGCCAGCAGCCAGGGGGGGGTGAGTTCACCCCTCCACTTT. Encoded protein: CASSQGGVSSPLHF.

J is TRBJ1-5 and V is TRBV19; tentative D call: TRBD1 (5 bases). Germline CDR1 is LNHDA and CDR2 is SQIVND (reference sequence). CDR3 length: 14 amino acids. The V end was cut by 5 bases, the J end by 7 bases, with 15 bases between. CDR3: CASSGEGRIQPQHF. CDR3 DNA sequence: TGTGCCAGTAGTGGGGAGGGGCGAATCCAGCCCCAGCATTTT. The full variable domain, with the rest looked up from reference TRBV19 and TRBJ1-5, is DGGITQSPKYLFRKEGQNVTLSCEQNLNHDAMYWYRQDPGQGLRLIYYSQIVNDFQKGDIAEGYSVSREKKESFPLTVTSAQKNPTAFYLCASSGEGRIQPQHFGDGTRLSIL.

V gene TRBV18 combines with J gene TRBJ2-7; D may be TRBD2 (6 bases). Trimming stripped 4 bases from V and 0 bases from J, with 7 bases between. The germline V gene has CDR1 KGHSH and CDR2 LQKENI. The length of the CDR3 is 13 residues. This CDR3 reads CASSLGSSYEQYV. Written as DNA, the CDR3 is TGTGCCAGCTCACTCGGGAGCTCCTACGAGCAGTACGTC.

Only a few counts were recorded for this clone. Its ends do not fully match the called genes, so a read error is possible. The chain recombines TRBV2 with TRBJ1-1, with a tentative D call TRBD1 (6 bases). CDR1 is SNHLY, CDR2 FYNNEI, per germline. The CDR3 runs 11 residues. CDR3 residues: CAGRGNTEAFF. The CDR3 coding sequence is TGTGCCGGCAGGGGGAACACTGAAGCTTTCTTT.

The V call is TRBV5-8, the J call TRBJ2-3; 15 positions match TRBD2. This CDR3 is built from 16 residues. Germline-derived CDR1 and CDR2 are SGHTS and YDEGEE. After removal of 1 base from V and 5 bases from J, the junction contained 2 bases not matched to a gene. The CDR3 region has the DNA TGTGCCAGCAGCTTGACGGGACTAGCGGGAGGAGATACGCAGTATTTT. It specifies CASSLTGLAGGDTQYF.

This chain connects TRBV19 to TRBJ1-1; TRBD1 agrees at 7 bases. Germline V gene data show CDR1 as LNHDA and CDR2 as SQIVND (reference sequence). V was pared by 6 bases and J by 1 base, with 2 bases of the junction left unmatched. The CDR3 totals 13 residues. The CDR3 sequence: CASRDRKNTEAFF. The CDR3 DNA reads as TGTGCCAGTAGGGACAGGAAGAACACTGAAGCTTTCTTT. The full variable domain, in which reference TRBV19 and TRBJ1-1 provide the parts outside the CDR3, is DGGITQSPKYLFRKEGQNVTLSCEQNLNHDAMYWYRQDPGQGLRLIYYSQIVNDFQKGDIAEGYSVSREKKESFPLTVTSAQKNPTAFYLCASRDRKNTEAFFGQGTRLTVV.

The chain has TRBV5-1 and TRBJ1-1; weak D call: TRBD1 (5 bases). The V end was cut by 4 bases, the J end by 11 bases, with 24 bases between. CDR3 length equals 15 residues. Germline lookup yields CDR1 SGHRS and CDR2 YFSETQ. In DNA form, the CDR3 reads TGCGCCAGCAGCCCGGGGACGCCGAACCTCTTGAACGCTTTCTTT. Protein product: CASSPGTPNLLNAFF. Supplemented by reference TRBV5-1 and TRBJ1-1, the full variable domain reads KAGVTQTPRYLIKTRGQQVTLSCSPISGHRSVSWYQQTPGQGLQFLFEYFSETQRNKGNFPGRFSGRQFSNSRSEMNVSTLELGDSALYLCASSPGTPNLLNAFFGQGTRLTVV.

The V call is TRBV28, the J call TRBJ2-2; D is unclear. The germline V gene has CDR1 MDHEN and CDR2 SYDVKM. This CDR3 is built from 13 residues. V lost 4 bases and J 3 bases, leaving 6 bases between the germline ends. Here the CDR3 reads CASSYGHTGELFF. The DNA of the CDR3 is TGTGCCAGCAGTTACGGACACACCGGGGAGCTGTTTTTT. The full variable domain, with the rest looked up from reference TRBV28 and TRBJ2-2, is DVKVTQSSRYLVKRTGEKVFLECVQDMDHENMFWYRQDPGLGLRLIYFSYDVKMKEKGDIPEGYSVSREKKERFSLILESASTNQTSMYLCASSYGHTGELFFGEGSRLTVL.

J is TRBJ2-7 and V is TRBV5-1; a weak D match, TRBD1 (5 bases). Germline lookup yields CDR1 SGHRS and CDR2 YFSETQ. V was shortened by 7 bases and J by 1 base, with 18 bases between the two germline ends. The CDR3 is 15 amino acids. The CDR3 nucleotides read TGCGCCAGCCGCGTTAGCCCGACAGATTCCTACGAGCAGTACTTC. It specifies CASRVSPTDSYEQYF.

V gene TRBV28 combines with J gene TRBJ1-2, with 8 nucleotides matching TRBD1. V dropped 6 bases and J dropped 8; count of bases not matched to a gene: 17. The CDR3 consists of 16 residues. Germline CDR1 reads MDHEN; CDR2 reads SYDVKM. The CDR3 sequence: CASSSAAGGRSKGYTF. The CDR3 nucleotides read TGTGCCAGCAGCTCAGCCGCAGGGGGCCGTTCCAAGGGCTACACCTTC.

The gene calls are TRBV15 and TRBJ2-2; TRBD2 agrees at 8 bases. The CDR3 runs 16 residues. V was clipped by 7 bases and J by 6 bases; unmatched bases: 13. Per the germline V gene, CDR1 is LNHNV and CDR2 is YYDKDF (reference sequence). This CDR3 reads CATTPLGTRMPGELFF. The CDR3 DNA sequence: TGTGCCACCACCCCACTTGGGACTAGAATGCCCGGGGAGCTGTTTTTT. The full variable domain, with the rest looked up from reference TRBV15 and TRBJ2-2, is DAMVIQNPRYQVTQFGKPVTLSCSQTLNHNVMYWYQQKSSQAPKLLFHYYDKDFNNEADTPDNFQSRRPNTSFCFLDIRSPGLGDTAMYLCATTPLGTRMPGELFFGEGSRLTVL.

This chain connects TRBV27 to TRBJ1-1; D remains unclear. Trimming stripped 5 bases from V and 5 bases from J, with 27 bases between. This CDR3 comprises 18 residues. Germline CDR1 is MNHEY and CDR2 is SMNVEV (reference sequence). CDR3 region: CASSPNSAVGLGNTEAFF. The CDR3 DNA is TGTGCCAGCAGTCCCAACAGTGCCGTTGGTCTCGGGAATACTGAAGCTTTCTTT.

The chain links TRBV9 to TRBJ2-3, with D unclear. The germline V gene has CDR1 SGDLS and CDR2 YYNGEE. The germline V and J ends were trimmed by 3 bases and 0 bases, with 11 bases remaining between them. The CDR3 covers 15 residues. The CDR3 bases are TGTGCCAGCAGCGGTGAGGTGGGAAGCACAGATACGCAGTATTTT. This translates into CASSGEVGSTDTQYF.

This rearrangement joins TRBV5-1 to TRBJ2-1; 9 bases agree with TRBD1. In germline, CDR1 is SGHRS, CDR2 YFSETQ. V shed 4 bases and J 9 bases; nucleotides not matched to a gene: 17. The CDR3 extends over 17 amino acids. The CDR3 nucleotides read TGCGCCAGCAGCCCCGGGTCGTGGGACAGGGTCTTTGGTGAGCAGTTCTTC. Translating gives CASSPGSWDRVFGEQFF.

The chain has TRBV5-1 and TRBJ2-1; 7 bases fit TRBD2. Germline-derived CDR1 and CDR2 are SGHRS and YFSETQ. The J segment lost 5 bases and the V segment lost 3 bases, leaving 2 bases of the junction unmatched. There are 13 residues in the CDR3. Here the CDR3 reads CASSSGTNNEQFF. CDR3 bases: TGCGCCAGCAGCTCCGGGACTAACAATGAGCAGTTCTTC. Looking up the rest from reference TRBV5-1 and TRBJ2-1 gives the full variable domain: KAGVTQTPRYLIKTRGQQVTLSCSPISGHRSVSWYQQTPGQGLQFLFEYFSETQRNKGNFPGRFSGRQFSNSRSEMNVSTLELGDSALYLCASSSGTNNEQFFGPGTRLTVL.

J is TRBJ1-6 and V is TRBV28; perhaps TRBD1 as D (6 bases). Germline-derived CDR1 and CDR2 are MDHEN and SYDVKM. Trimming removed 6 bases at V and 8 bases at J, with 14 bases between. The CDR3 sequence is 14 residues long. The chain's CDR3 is CASSPGRGYSPLHF. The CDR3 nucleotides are TGTGCCAGCAGCCCAGGAAGGGGGTATTCACCCCTCCACTTT. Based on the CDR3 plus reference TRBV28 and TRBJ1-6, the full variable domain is DVKVTQSSRYLVKRTGEKVFLECVQDMDHENMFWYRQDPGLGLRLIYFSYDVKMKEKGDIPEGYSVSREKKERFSLILESASTNQTSMYLCASSPGRGYSPLHFGNGTRLTVT.

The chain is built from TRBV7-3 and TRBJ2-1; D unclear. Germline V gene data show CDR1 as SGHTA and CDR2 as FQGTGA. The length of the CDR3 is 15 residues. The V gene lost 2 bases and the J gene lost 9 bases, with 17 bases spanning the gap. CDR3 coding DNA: TGTGCCAGCAGCTTAGTCCGGGCTGGAATTGGTGAGCAGTTCTTC. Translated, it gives CASSLVRAGIGEQFF.

The CDR3 nucleotides read TGCAGTGCCGGGAGCTCCTACGAGCAGTACGTC. Its protein is CSAGSSYEQYV. This chain joins TRBV20-1 and TRBJ2-7, with D possibly TRBD2 on 6 matching bases. This CDR3 region has 11 residues. Trimming cost V 6 bases and J 0 bases, with 6 bases left between them. CDR1 is DFQATT, CDR2 SNEGSKA, per germline (reference sequence).

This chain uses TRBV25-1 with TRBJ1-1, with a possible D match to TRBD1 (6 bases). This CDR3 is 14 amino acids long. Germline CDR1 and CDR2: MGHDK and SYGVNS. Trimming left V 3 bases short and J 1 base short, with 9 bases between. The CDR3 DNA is TGTGCCAGCAGTGACTTACAGGGGAACACTGAAGCTTTCTTT. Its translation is CASSDLQGNTEAFF.

CDR3 bases: TGTGCCAGCTCACCGGACAGTAACTATGGCTACACCTTC. Translating it yields CASSPDSNYGYTF. The chain uses TRBV18 and TRBJ1-2; TRBD1 might be the D (6 bases). CDR1 and CDR2 from the germline V gene are KGHSH and LQKENI. V was trimmed by 3 bases and J by 1 base, leaving 6 bases between them. CDR3 length equals 13 residues.